This T cell receptor (beta chain) derives from a study of blood T cell repertoires in COVID-19 (dated by TCRdb to 2018 to 2021). General notes on the study: Collaborator samples came from the United States, Italy and Spain and covered acute and convalescent phases of COVID-19. The prospective study material was composed of cDNA or gDNA derived from T cells, B-cell-depleted T cells, or PBMCs. The dataset comprised deeply sampled blood TCRbeta repertoires from subjects exposed to, actively infected with, or recovered from COVID-19. The repertoires were released in a freely available public database meant as a resource for research on the immune response to SARS-CoV-2. Samples came from the ongoing ImmuneRACE study (first 160 participants) plus 1,254 subjects from 6 global collaborators. The sample metadata nearly always contained a de-identified subject ID, COVID-19 status, age in years and sex. Where HLA class I and class II types were available, the types were taken from metadata supplied by the sample provider, not from assay-based typing. The investigation overall reported the following: How much clinical and demographic metadata was included differed by source and by participant, and the metadata was provided uncurated.

Whole blood was collected in K2EDTA tubes by collaborating institutions according to the institutions' own protocols. For TCRbeta analysis, collaborators shipped samples in one of three forms: frozen whole blood, isolated PBMCs, or DNA extracted from either of those sample types. This clone turned up a few times. No cognate antigen has been identified for it. No much larger clone exists at a distance of one base, and base qualities are not known. Inclusive of the bounding cysteine and phenylalanine, the CDR3 is 14 residues long. The kept DNA is CDR3 alone, 42 bases in frame from the first base. The germline V gene (reference sequence) specifies LNHDA as CDR1 and SQIVND as CDR2. The junction shows trimming of 7 bases on V and 4 bases on J, plus 16 bases between the germline ends. The immunoSEQ Assay, a bias-controlled multiplex PCR, was used to amplify TCRbeta CDR3 regions from genomic DNA. The source study handled its data this way. The number of nucleated cells in each sample was estimated by amplification of reference gene primers within the assay. To quantify the absolute abundance of each unique TCRbeta CDR3 rearrangement, sequence reads were collapsed and filtered. For each sample, productive Simpson clonality was calculated by taking the square root of Simpson's diversity index across productive rearrangements. In its TCRdb copy, this immuneACCESS table keeps in-frame sequences only and misses some clones. Where compared with another copy, unresolved V genes explain less than half of these, and the others have no known cause. V, J and clone size are taken as reported in that table, and D and trimming were inferred from the DNA itself. The sample table shows approximately 210,000 clones, and 75% to 90% are seen once. The ten largest clones add up to roughly 4.9% of the sample.

This TCR came from a human donor in a cohort sampled during active COVID-19. Sequencing input: peripheral blood. The sequence links TRBV19 to TRBJ1-1; TRBD1 is a possible D gene, resting on 6 matching bases. In nucleotides, the sequence is TGTGCCAGTAATAACAGGGTTTTAGGCACTGAAGCTTTCTTT. Translation gives CASNNRVLGTEAFF.